Given below is one T cell receptor beta chain in context. There are 16 residues in the CDR3. V dropped 2 bases and J dropped 5 bases, with 16 bases sitting between them. Germline lookup yields CDR1 MNHEY and CDR2 SVGAGI. The sample comes from a study of blood T cell repertoires in COVID-19. Study details: From T cells, B-cell-depleted T cells, or PBMCs came the material, which was cDNA or gDNA.

The Seattle patients joined while their infection was active and were tracked longitudinally afterward. As originally analysed: Scientists estimated how many nucleated cells there were by amplifying reference gene primers. Here immunoSEQ multiplex PCR was the method, and the copy in TCRdb shows in-frame clones only, minus some. That table supplies the V and J calls and clone size; D and trimming were determined from the DNA. Here the sample spans 250,000 to 350,000 clones, around nine tenths being singletons. V usage is TRBV6-5 and J usage is TRBJ2-1; perhaps TRBD2 as D (6 bases). This clonotype originated in a woman aged 30 to 39 with COVID-19, enrolled during active disease. The sequenced sample was peripheral blood. CDR3 nucleotide sequence: TGTGCCAGCAGTTACATACGCGGGATTTCCCACAATGAGCAGTTCTTC. Translating gives CASSYIRGISHNEQFF.